This paragraph covers one T cell receptor beta chain sequence. Its antigen is undetermined. This entry belongs to a study of vaccination and CD4 T cells after COVID-19. Study results and limitations: Early post-infection timepoints were missing, and relatively few convalescent patients were studied.

As for treatment: roughly 10-day PBMC culture with coronavirus spike peptide pools or control peptides (ViraFEST assay). Unexposed donor CD4+ T cells predated the COVID-19 pandemic, collected 2011-2018. An Oncomine TCR Beta short-read assay was used to sequence the DNA from cultured CD4+ T cells. MiXCR, run by TCRdb on the PCR reads, gives a single entry per CDR3 protein. The repertoire holds roughly 7,200 distinct CDR3 sequences, with around 41% as singletons. The sequenced material came from CD4+ T cells from blood, cultured in vitro. The receptor was derived from a human donor in good health.

As DNA, the CDR3 is TGTGCCAGCAGACCGGGGCGGGGGGGAGTTGCAGATACGCAGTATTTT. Translation: CASRPGRGGVADTQYF. The genes are TRBV7-2 and TRBJ2-3, with 9 bases matching TRBD2. The ends lost 6 bases at V and 4 bases at J; junction bases unmatched: 11. The CDR3 spans 16 residues. CDR1 is SGHTA, CDR2 FQGNSA, per germline.